Shown below are 27 T cell receptor beta chains from a single sample sequenced in a study of T cells of healthy individuals. Each CDR3 protein is one row after TCRdb ran MiXCR on the 5' RACE reads. The table includes over 95,000 distinct CDR3 sequences, approximately 15% detected once. The receptors were gathered from a human donor in good health.

The chain is built from TRBV20-1 and TRBJ2-1; 9 bases align to TRBD1. Trimming took 6 bases from V and 0 from J; bases not matched to a gene: 6. Germline V lookup: CDR1 DFQATT, CDR2 SNEGSKA (reference sequence). This CDR3 contains 15 residues. The CDR3 DNA follows: TGCAGTGCCCGGACAGGGGCCAGCTCCTACAATGAGCAGTTCTTC. This gives the protein CSARTGASSYNEQFF.

This clonotype came up many times. This sequence joins TRBV20-1 and TRBJ2-1; TRBD2 matches 10 bases. The V gene end was trimmed by 6 bases and the J gene end by 6 bases; junction bases not matched to a gene: 8. The germline gives CDR1 DFQATT, CDR2 SNEGSKA (reference sequence). This CDR3 region has 14 residues. This chain's CDR3 is CSATLAGVPNEQFF. The DNA for the CDR3 is TGCAGTGCCACTCTAGCGGGAGTCCCCAATGAGCAGTTCTTC.

Ten or more counts support this clonotype. The rearrangement joins TRBV4-2 to TRBJ2-3; a possible D gene is TRBD1 (5 bases). CDR3 length: 14 residues. The V end lost 6 bases, the J end lost 6 bases, and 16 bases lay between the germline ends. Germline V lookup: CDR1 LGHNA, CDR2 YNFKEQ. The DNA for the CDR3 is TGTGCCAGCAGTCCAGGGTCAAGTTTCGATACGCAGTATTTT. Translating it yields CASSPGSSFDTQYF.

V gene TRBV28 combines with J gene TRBJ2-3; 7 nucleotides align to TRBD2. The ends lost 2 bases at V and 0 bases at J; junction bases unmatched: 8. Germline assignment: CDR1 MDHEN and CDR2 SYDVKM. The CDR3 is made up of 17 amino acids. CDR3 nucleotides: TGTGCCAGCAGTTTAGCCGGACTAGGATATAGCACAGATACGCAGTATTTT. This encodes CASSLAGLGYSTDTQYF.

The chain employs TRBV28 and TRBJ2-7; 8 bases align to TRBD1. This CDR3 is 13 amino acids long. V lost 7 bases and J lost 2; bases outside the gene matches: 4. CDR1 MDHEN and CDR2 SYDVKM come from the germline V gene. As DNA, the CDR3 is TGTGCCAGCACCCGGACAGGGCCCTACGAGCAGTACTTC. This encodes CASTRTGPYEQYF.

This clonotype was picked up many times. The chain couples TRBV12-3 or TRBV12-4 to TRBJ2-2, with 12 bases lining up with TRBD1. This CDR3 comprises 17 residues. After removal of 4 bases from V and 8 bases from J, the junction contained 11 bases not matched to a gene. The CDR3 is CASSSLGQGARRGELFF. The CDR3 DNA is TGTGCCAGCAGTTCTTTGGGACAGGGGGCGCGCCGTGGGGAGCTGTTTTTT.

This clonotype was counted at least ten times. The chain couples TRBV6-5 to TRBJ1-5; possible D gene TRBD1, 5 bases. This CDR3 has 15 residues. Germline V CDR1 and CDR2: MNHEY, SVGAGI. V was trimmed by 6 bases and J by 0 bases, leaving 12 bases between them. CDR3: CASRRQRNSNQPQHF. CDR3 sequence (DNA): TGTGCCAGCAGGAGACAGCGAAATAGCAATCAGCCCCAGCATTTT.

This clonotype was counted ten times or more. The rearrangement uses TRBV4-1 and TRBJ2-2; 8 positions agree with TRBD1. J gave up 7 bases and V 4 bases, and 11 bases lay outside the gene matches. CDR3 length equals 16 residues. Germline-derived CDR1 and CDR2 are MGHRA and YSYEKL. The CDR3 region has the DNA TGCGCCAGCAGCCCAGGACAGGGTTACGGTGGCGGGGAGCTGTTTTTT. Translation: CASSPGQGYGGGELFF.

This clonotype has more than one count but fewer than ten. This chain connects TRBV3-1 to TRBJ1-2; 9 nucleotides align to TRBD1. Germline V gene lookup returns CDR1 LGHDT and CDR2 YNNKEL (reference sequence). The CDR3 is 15 residues long. Trimming removed 4 bases from V and 5 bases from J; junction bases left unmatched: 8. The DNA of the CDR3 is TGTGCCAGCAGCCGGACAGGGGAAGGTGCGTATGGCTACACCTTC. Its translation: CASSRTGEGAYGYTF.

A few counts support this clonotype. The rearrangement uses TRBV11-1 and TRBJ2-1, with 12 bases lining up with TRBD2. This CDR3 region has 15 residues. After removal of 4 bases from V and 7 bases from J, the junction contained 5 bases not matched to a gene. The germline V gene has CDR1 SGHAT and CDR2 FQDESV (reference sequence). The CDR3 DNA follows: TGTGCCAGCAGCTCCGGACTAGCGGGGTGGAATGAGCAGTTCTTC. This codes for CASSSGLAGWNEQFF.

The table lists this clonotype with many counts. The V gene is TRBV4-2, the J gene TRBJ2-2; possible D gene TRBD1, 6 bases. Trimming took off 0 bases at V and 0 bases at J, with 14 bases between the two ends. The CDR3 consists of 18 residues. Germline CDR1 is LGHNA and CDR2 is YNFKEQ. CDR3 sequence reads: CASSQEVGRGTNTGELFF. CDR3 DNA sequence: TGTGCCAGCAGCCAAGAGGTGGGCAGGGGAACGAACACCGGGGAGCTGTTTTTT.

The rearrangement uses TRBV9 and TRBJ2-2, with a tentative D call TRBD1 (5 bases). The V end was cut by 2 bases, the J end by 4 bases, with 15 bases between. Germline V gene data show CDR1 as SGDLS and CDR2 as YYNGEE. The length of the CDR3 is 16 residues. The CDR3: CASSVALMGRTGELFF. The DNA of the CDR3 is TGTGCCAGCAGCGTTGCTTTGATGGGGCGCACCGGGGAGCTGTTTTTT.

This clonotype was seen at least ten times. The chain is built from TRBV5-6 and TRBJ1-6; D is ambiguous. This CDR3 has 14 amino acids. Per the germline V gene, CDR1 is SGHDT and CDR2 is YYEEEE. The V and J ends lost 0 bases and 10 bases respectively, with 11 bases between them. The CDR3: CASSLEQMGSPLHF. The DNA of the CDR3 is TGTGCCAGCAGCTTGGAACAGATGGGGTCACCCCTCCACTTT. Combining the CDR3 with reference TRBV5-6 and TRBJ1-6 gives the whole variable domain DAGVTQSPTHLIKTRGQQVTLRCSPKSGHDTVSWYQQALGQGPQFIFQYYEEEERQRGNFPDRFSGHQFPNYSSELNVNALLLGDSALYLCASSLEQMGSPLHFGNGTRLTVT.

This rearrangement joins TRBV10-3 to TRBJ1-1, with D possibly being TRBD1 (5 bases). Germline-derived CDR1 and CDR2 are ENHRY and SYGVKD. The CDR3 is 14 residues long. The ends were cut back, 10 bases at V and 11 bases at J, with 26 bases in the middle. In nucleotides, the CDR3 is TGTGCCAGCATTCCCAACGGGGCGCGAAGGAAGGCTTTCTTT. Translated: CASIPNGARRKAFF.

This clonotype came up a few times. The chain carries TRBV20-1 and TRBJ2-7; 7 positions agree with TRBD1. The V and J ends lost 8 bases and 2 bases, in that order; junction bases with no gene match: 6. The CDR3 loop spans 12 amino acids. The V gene's germline CDR1 is DFQATT and CDR2 SNEGSKA (reference sequence). The CDR3 region has the DNA TGCAGTTCTCGAGACAGGGCCTACGAGCAGTACTTC. This sequence encodes CSSRDRAYEQYF.

This clonotype has ten or more counts. The chain couples TRBV29-1 to TRBJ2-7; 10 bases match TRBD1. The CDR3 totals 14 residues. Trimming at V came to 5 bases and at J to 2 bases, leaving 6 bases not matched to a gene. Germline lookup yields CDR1 SQVTM and CDR2 ANQGSEA. The CDR3 reads CSVCPGQGTYEQYF. DNA of the CDR3: TGCAGCGTTTGTCCGGGACAGGGGACCTACGAGCAGTACTTC.

CDR3: CASSPAGGNIQYF. The DNA of the CDR3 is TGCGCCAGCAGCCCAGCTGGCGGAAACATTCAGTACTTC. This chain joins TRBV5-1 and TRBJ2-4, with no clear D. This CDR3 is built from 13 residues. Trimming shortened V by 4 bases and J by 6 bases, and 11 bases separated the two germline ends. Germline V gives CDR1 SGHRS, CDR2 YFSETQ.

The V gene is TRBV11-2, the J gene TRBJ2-7; TRBD1 is a possible D gene (5 bases). Trimming shortened V by 5 bases and J by 6 bases, and 11 bases separated the two germline ends. The CDR3 sequence is 12 residues long. In germline, CDR1 is SGHAT, CDR2 FQNNGV. CDR3: CASSPGAPEQYF. CDR3 DNA sequence: TGTGCCAGCAGCCCTGGGGCCCCCGAGCAGTACTTC.

There are many counts of this clonotype. The chain joins TRBV6-2 or TRBV6-3 to TRBJ2-7; 13 bases are shared with TRBD2. The V and J ends lost 6 bases and 2 bases, in that order; junction bases with no gene match: 7. The CDR3 is 16 amino acids. Germline values: CDR1 MNHEY, CDR2 SVGEGT. The CDR3 DNA reads as TGTGCCAGCAGAGCAACTAGCGGGGGGGCTCCCTACGAGCAGTACTTC. Its translation is CASRATSGGAPYEQYF.

The chain uses TRBV18 and TRBJ2-3, with TRBD2 identical over 7 bases. Unmatched junction bases numbered 2, after V lost 3 bases and J lost 8 bases. This CDR3 comprises 12 residues. Germline CDR1 KGHSH, CDR2 LQKENI. The CDR3 loop reads CASSPSSGTQYF. As DNA, the CDR3 is TGTGCCAGCTCACCCTCTAGCGGTACGCAGTATTTT. The variable domain in full, with the rest retrieved from reference TRBV18 and TRBJ2-3, is NAGVMQNPRHLVRRRGQEARLRCSPMKGHSHVYWYRQLPEEGLKFMVYLQKENIIDESGMPKERFSAEFPKEGPSILRIQQVVRGDSAAYFCASSPSSGTQYFGPGTRLTVL.

The chain links TRBV3-1 to TRBJ1-2; TRBD1 is a possible D gene (5 bases). The CDR3 spans 17 residues. Trimming shortened V by 0 bases and J by 6 bases, and 20 bases separated the two germline ends. The germline V gene has CDR1 LGHDT and CDR2 YNNKEL (reference sequence). The chain's CDR3 is CASSQDPAFRVEDGYTF. The CDR3 coding sequence is TGTGCCAGCAGCCAAGATCCAGCATTCAGGGTGGAGGATGGCTACACCTTC.

In regard to this clonotype: It may be a read error: a sequence one base away is much more abundant. V usage is TRBV24-1 and J usage is TRBJ2-2; 8 bases agree with TRBD2. Germline CDR1 is KGHDR and CDR2 is SFDVKD. CDR3 length: 15 amino acids. DNA of the CDR3: TGTGTCACCAGTGCAACTAGCGGGAACACCGGGGAGCTGTTTTTT. Protein sequence: CVTSATSGNTGELFF.

The table lists this clonotype with many counts. The V and J genes are TRBV3-1 and TRBJ1-1; unclear D gene. The V end lost 0 bases, the J end lost 6 bases, and 11 bases lay between the germline ends. The CDR3 loop spans 14 amino acids. Germline CDR1 LGHDT, CDR2 YNNKEL (reference sequence). The CDR3, as DNA: TGTGCCAGCAGCCAAGACTGGGCCAGCTCTGAAGCTTTCTTT. Its protein is CASSQDWASSEAFF.

This clonotype has more than one count but fewer than ten. This chain links TRBV20-1 with TRBJ1-1, with D unclear. The CDR3 consists of 11 residues. Germline CDR1 reads DFQATT; CDR2 reads SNEGSKA (reference sequence). V gave up 3 bases and J gave up 6 bases, with 8 bases separating them. The CDR3 loop reads CSASLKAEAFF. The CDR3 bases are TGCAGTGCTAGCCTCAAAGCTGAAGCTTTCTTT.

This clonotype was detected a few times. The chain recombines TRBV7-3 with TRBJ2-1, with D unclear. The length of the CDR3 is 15 residues. CDR1 SGHTA and CDR2 FQGTGA come from the germline V gene. Trimming took off 4 bases at V and 4 bases at J, with 14 bases between the two ends. Here the CDR3 DNA reads TGTGCCAGCAGCTCCCCCAGCGACGGGTACAATGAGCAGTTCTTC. This sequence encodes CASSSPSDGYNEQFF.

In this sample, this clonotype turned up a few times. This rearrangement joins TRBV28 to TRBJ1-3; D not certain. Germline values: CDR1 MDHEN, CDR2 SYDVKM. The germline V and J ends were trimmed by 4 bases and 3 bases, with 10 bases remaining between them. The CDR3 sequence is 14 residues long. For the CDR3, the DNA is TGTGCCAGCAGTTCCCAACCGCTTGGAAACACCATATATTTT. Translating it yields CASSSQPLGNTIYF.

The rearrangement joins TRBV4-2 to TRBJ2-2, with 7 bases fitting TRBD2. V was clipped by 4 bases and J by 4 bases; unmatched bases: 0. Germline loops: CDR1 LGHNA, CDR2 YNFKEQ. The CDR3 has 13 residues. CDR3 sequence (DNA): TGTGCCAGCAGCCGGGAGGGCACCGGGGAGCTGTTTTTT. This encodes CASSREGTGELFF.